These T cell receptor beta chains were read from a single sample in a study of CD8 T cells in ankylosing spondylitis. TCRdb redid the calling of the 5' RACE reads with MiXCR, one entry per CDR3 protein. The table has over 400,000 distinct CDR3 sequences, 25% to 30% seen once. The sequencing sample was made of blood, either unsorted or a sorted T cell fraction (not recorded which). These receptors all stem from a male donor with ankylosing spondylitis. Both conserved end residues are part of each CDR3. The D gene is left open where the match is weak. Size is omitted from some rows. Given values are once, few, many or a class for expanded clones.

V gene: TRBV5-1
D gene: .
CDR3 length: 14
clone size: few
J gene: TRBJ2-3
CDR3 protein: CASRTEENTDTQYF
CDR3 DNA: TGCGCCAGCAGGACAGAAGAGAACACAGATACGCAGTATTTT

V gene: TRBV5-1
D gene: TRBD1
CDR3 length: 16
clone size: .
J gene: TRBJ2-7
CDR3 protein: CASSLAKTGISYEQYF
CDR3 DNA: TGCGCCAGCAGCTTGGCTAAGACAGGGATCTCCTACGAGCAGTACTTC

V gene: TRBV7-9
D gene: TRBD2
CDR3 length: 13
clone size: once
J gene: TRBJ2-1
CDR3 protein: CASSRLAGAEQFF
CDR3 DNA: TGTGCCAGCAGCCGACTAGCGGGAGCTGAGCAGTTCTTC

V gene: TRBV5-1
D gene: TRBD1
CDR3 length: 14
clone size: .
J gene: TRBJ1-4
CDR3 protein: CASSGTESAEKLFF
CDR3 DNA: TGCGCCAGCAGCGGGACAGAATCAGCTGAAAAACTGTTTTTT

V gene: TRBV5-1
D gene: TRBD2
CDR3 length: 18
clone size: .
J gene: TRBJ2-2
CDR3 protein: CASSFTPTGTSGTGELFF
CDR3 DNA: TGCGCCAGCAGCTTTACCCCTACCGGGACTAGCGGGACCGGGGAGCTGTTTTTT

V gene: TRBV5-1
D gene: TRBD2
CDR3 length: 17
clone size: .
J gene: TRBJ2-3
CDR3 protein: CASIPGTSGASTDTQYF
CDR3 DNA: TGCGCCAGCATCCCCGGGACTAGCGGAGCGAGCACAGATACGCAGTATTTT

V gene: TRBV7-8
D gene: .
CDR3 length: 16
clone size: .
J gene: TRBJ2-6
CDR3 protein: CASSLAIGAGANVLTF
CDR3 DNA: TGTGCCAGCAGCTTAGCGATCGGGGCTGGGGCCAACGTCCTGACTTTC

V gene: TRBV29-1
D gene: .
CDR3 length: 14
clone size: .
J gene: TRBJ2-1
CDR3 protein: CSGLLGKGYNEQFF
CDR3 DNA: TGCAGCGGACTCCTGGGGAAGGGGTACAATGAGCAGTTCTTC

V gene: TRBV5-1
D gene: TRBD2
CDR3 length: 15
clone size: .
J gene: TRBJ2-5
CDR3 protein: CASSLGGLAGETQYF
CDR3 DNA: TGCGCCAGCAGCTTGGGTGGACTAGCGGGAGAGACCCAGTACTTC

V gene: TRBV3-1
D gene: TRBD2
CDR3 length: 16
clone size: .
J gene: TRBJ2-1
CDR3 protein: CASSPPLAGAPNEQFF
CDR3 DNA: TGTGCCAGCAGCCCCCCACTAGCGGGAGCCCCCAATGAGCAGTTCTTC

V gene: TRBV5-1
D gene: TRBD1
CDR3 length: 16
clone size: few
J gene: TRBJ2-1
CDR3 protein: CASRTGGSPTYNEQFF
CDR3 DNA: TGCGCCAGCAGGACAGGGGGATCCCCTACCTACAATGAGCAGTTCTTC

V gene: TRBV5-5
D gene: TRBD1
CDR3 length: 14
clone size: .
J gene: TRBJ1-4
CDR3 protein: CASSPDRAGEKLFF
CDR3 DNA: TGTGCCAGCAGCCCGGACAGGGCGGGAGAAAAACTGTTTTTT

V gene: TRBV20-1
D gene: TRBD1
CDR3 length: 14
clone size: few
J gene: TRBJ2-1
CDR3 protein: CSARGQASYNEQFF
CDR3 DNA: TGCAGTGCCCGAGGACAGGCGTCCTACAATGAGCAGTTCTTC

V gene: TRBV5-1
D gene: TRBD1
CDR3 length: 14
clone size: many
J gene: TRBJ1-1
CDR3 protein: CASSLNRGNTEAFF
CDR3 DNA: TGTGCCAGCAGCCTAAACAGGGGGAACACTGAAGCTTTCTTT

V gene: TRBV29-1
D gene: TRBD1
CDR3 length: 14
clone size: many
J gene: TRBJ2-1
CDR3 protein: CSVERDRAYNEQFF
CDR3 DNA: TGCAGCGTTGAGAGGGACAGGGCCTACAATGAGCAGTTCTTC

V gene: TRBV24-1
D gene: .
CDR3 length: 16
clone size: .
J gene: TRBJ2-3
CDR3 protein: CATSDHQRVSTDTQYF
CDR3 DNA: TGTGCCACCAGTGACCACCAGCGGGTGAGCACAGATACGCAGTATTTT

V gene: TRBV12-3/TRBV12-4
D gene: TRBD1
CDR3 length: 16
clone size: few
J gene: TRBJ2-3
CDR3 protein: CASTTQGASSTDTQYF
CDR3 DNA: TGTGCCAGCACCACTCAGGGGGCGTCCAGCACAGATACGCAGTATTTT

V gene: TRBV12-3/TRBV12-4
D gene: .
CDR3 length: 13
clone size: .
J gene: TRBJ2-7
CDR3 protein: CASSFQGSPEQYF
CDR3 DNA: TGTGCCAGCAGTTTTCAGGGGTCTCCGGAGCAGTACTTC

V gene: TRBV10-3
D gene: .
CDR3 length: 13
clone size: .
J gene: TRBJ2-5
CDR3 protein: CAIRWTEQETQYF
CDR3 DNA: TGTGCCATCAGGTGGACAGAGCAAGAGACCCAGTACTTC

V gene: TRBV7-2
D gene: .
CDR3 length: 17
clone size: .
J gene: TRBJ2-7
CDR3 protein: CASSSTPLARGGSEQYF
CDR3 DNA: TGTGCCAGCAGCTCCACTCCTTTAGCGAGAGGAGGTTCCGAGCAGTACTTC

V gene: TRBV12-3/TRBV12-4
D gene: TRBD1
CDR3 length: 14
clone size: few
J gene: TRBJ1-1
CDR3 protein: CASSLTGADTEAFF
CDR3 DNA: TGTGCCAGCAGTTTAACAGGGGCGGACACTGAAGCTTTCTTT

V gene: TRBV2
D gene: TRBD1
CDR3 length: 14
clone size: .
J gene: TRBJ2-5
CDR3 protein: CASNLQGPQETQYF
CDR3 DNA: TGTGCCAGCAACCTACAGGGGCCCCAAGAGACCCAGTACTTC

V gene: TRBV29-1
D gene: .
CDR3 length: 12
clone size: .
J gene: TRBJ2-5
CDR3 protein: CSVESSRETQYF
CDR3 DNA: TGCAGCGTTGAAAGTAGCAGAGAGACCCAGTACTTC

V gene: TRBV30
D gene: .
CDR3 length: 15
clone size: few
J gene: TRBJ1-4
CDR3 protein: CAWSREGGSNEKLFF
CDR3 DNA: TGTGCCTGGAGTCGTGAGGGGGGGAGTAATGAAAAACTGTTTTTT

V gene: TRBV15
D gene: .
CDR3 length: 13
clone size: few
J gene: TRBJ2-7
CDR3 protein: CATSRHGDYEQYF
CDR3 DNA: TGTGCCACCAGCAGACACGGAGACTACGAGCAGTACTTC

V gene: TRBV24-1
D gene: TRBD1
CDR3 length: 15
clone size: .
J gene: TRBJ2-1
CDR3 protein: CATSDRDRDYNEQFF
CDR3 DNA: TGTGCCACCAGTGACCGGGACAGAGACTACAATGAGCAGTTCTTC

V gene: TRBV30
D gene: .
CDR3 length: 11
clone size: few
J gene: TRBJ1-1
CDR3 protein: CAWSVDREAFF
CDR3 DNA: TGTGCCTGGAGTGTAGACAGGGAAGCTTTCTTT

V gene: TRBV5-8
D gene: .
CDR3 length: 17
clone size: once
J gene: TRBJ2-7
CDR3 protein: CASSLGALTYTSYEQYF
CDR3 DNA: TGTGCCAGCAGCTTGGGGGCCTTGACTTACACATCCTACGAGCAGTACTTC

V gene: TRBV3-1
D gene: TRBD2
CDR3 length: 14
clone size: few
J gene: TRBJ2-2
CDR3 protein: CASSPTSVPGELFF
CDR3 DNA: TGTGCCAGCAGCCCGACTAGCGTTCCCGGGGAGCTGTTTTTT

V gene: TRBV24-1
D gene: TRBD2
CDR3 length: 16
clone size: .
J gene: TRBJ2-1
CDR3 protein: CATRTSGSEGYNEQFF
CDR3 DNA: TGTGCCACCAGAACTAGCGGCTCGGAGGGCTACAATGAGCAGTTCTTC

V gene: TRBV4-2
D gene: TRBD1
CDR3 length: 18
clone size: .
J gene: TRBJ2-5
CDR3 protein: CASSQDLWDREGKETQYF
CDR3 DNA: TGTGCCAGCAGCCAAGATTTGTGGGACAGGGAGGGGAAAGAGACCCAGTACTTC

V gene: TRBV21-1
D gene: .
CDR3 length: 14
clone size: .
J gene: TRBJ2-1
CDR3 protein: CASREIAGVDEQFF
CDR3 DNA: TGTGCCAGCAGAGAAATAGCGGGAGTCGATGAGCAGTTCTTC